The 14 T cell receptor beta chains listed next were all sequenced from one sample in a study of beta chain features in type 1 diabetes. The whole isolated RNA underwent reverse transcription, so sequencing captured expressed TCRB transcripts. The repertoire was sequenced with immunoSEQ multiplex PCR; TCRdb's copy has only in-frame clones and lacks some. Here the sample spans 150,000 or so clones, around a tenth being singletons. The sequencing input was central memory CD4+ T cells from blood. The receptors here all came from a man younger than 35 in good health.

The chain uses TRBV29-1 and TRBJ2-7, with TRBD1 matching 11 bases. Germline values: CDR1 SQVTM, CDR2 ANQGSEA. This CDR3 spans 17 amino acids. V was pared by 7 bases and J by 3 bases, with 17 bases of the junction left unmatched. The CDR3 loop is CSAVPRNRDRGIYEQYF. CDR3 nucleotide sequence: TGCAGCGCCGTACCCAGGAACCGGGACAGGGGGATCTACGAGCAGTACTTC.

This chain links TRBV7-2 with TRBJ2-7; 9 positions match TRBD1. Trimming removed 5 bases from V and 0 bases from J; junction bases left unmatched: 11. The CDR3 totals 17 residues. The germline CDR1 and CDR2 sequences are SGHTA and FQGNSA. The CDR3 nucleotides read TGTGCCAGCAGCCAAGATACTTCGGGACAGGGCTCCTACGAGCAGTACTTC. Translation gives CASSQDTSGQGSYEQYF.

Regarding this clone: Other DNA sequences in this specimen translate into the identical CDR3. This rearrangement joins TRBV5-1 to TRBJ2-1, with TRBD2 identical over 10 bases. The junction had 4 bases not matched to a gene; V was cut back by 2 bases and J by 5 bases. The CDR3 covers 15 residues. Per germline, CDR1 SGHRS and CDR2 YFSETQ. Here the CDR3 DNA reads TGCGCCAGCAGCTTCCTAGCGGGGGCGAACAATGAGCAGTTCTTC. Its translation: CASSFLAGANNEQFF.

This clone was recorded a few times. The rearrangement links TRBV19 to TRBJ2-1; possible D gene TRBD1, 6 bases. The germline gives CDR1 LNHDA, CDR2 SQIVND (reference sequence). The CDR3 consists of 13 residues. With 6 bases removed from V and 7 bases from J, the gap between germline ends came to 13 bases. CDR3 sequence reads: CASRPRGGNEQFF. CDR3 nucleotide sequence: TGTGCCAGTAGACCCAGGGGTGGGAATGAGCAGTTCTTC.

This clone was counted between two and nine times. Here the CDR3 DNA reads TGCGCCAGCAGCTTGGTCGGGGGGTCCTACAATGAGCAGTTCTTC. Its protein product is CASSLVGGSYNEQFF. The chain has TRBV5-1 and TRBJ2-1; 7 nucleotides line up with TRBD2. The V and J ends lost 0 bases and 1 base, in that order; junction bases with no gene match: 1. In germline, CDR1 is SGHRS, CDR2 YFSETQ. The length of the CDR3 is 15 residues.

This chain links TRBV25-1 with TRBJ2-7; a possible D gene is TRBD2 (5 bases). Per germline, CDR1 MGHDK and CDR2 SYGVNS. This CDR3 has 12 residues. Trimming shortened V by 6 bases and J by 2 bases, and 8 bases separated the two germline ends. The CDR3 is CASRGETYEQYF. In DNA, the CDR3 is TGTGCCAGCAGGGGAGAGACCTACGAGCAGTACTTC.

The chain uses TRBV30 and TRBJ1-1; possible D gene TRBD1, 5 bases. CDR1 is GTSNPN, CDR2 SVGIG, per germline (reference sequence). V dropped 1 base and J dropped 11 bases, with 11 bases sitting between them. CDR3 length: 11 amino acids. The CDR3 DNA follows: TGTGCCTGGAGTGATAATGGGGGGGCTTTCTTT. Translation: CAWSDNGGAFF.

The chain couples TRBV30 to TRBJ2-3; TRBD2 aligns across 8 bases. The ends lost 3 bases at V and 1 base at J; junction bases unmatched: 15. Germline-derived CDR1 and CDR2 are GTSNPN and SVGIG (reference sequence). The CDR3 sequence is 18 residues long. In DNA form, the CDR3 reads TGTGCCTGGAGCGTTTTCTCCCCGGCGGGGGGACGCACAGATACGCAGTATTTT. Encoded protein: CAWSVFSPAGGRTDTQYF.

This clone was observed a handful of times. The chain carries TRBV5-6 and TRBJ2-1; the match to TRBD1 covers 8 bases. This CDR3 has 15 residues. V gave up 0 bases and J gave up 4 bases; unmatched junction bases: 3. Germline V lookup: CDR1 SGHDT, CDR2 YYEEEE. The CDR3 coding sequence is TGTGCCAGCAGCTTGGCGGGGACAGGATACAATGAGCAGTTCTTC. This sequence encodes CASSLAGTGYNEQFF.

J is TRBJ2-5 and V is TRBV5-4; TRBD2 matches at 14 bases. This CDR3 region has 15 residues. Trimming removed 4 bases from V and 2 bases from J; junction bases left unmatched: 1. Germline V gene lookup returns CDR1 SGHNT and CDR2 YYREEE (reference sequence). The DNA for the CDR3 is TGTGCCAGCAGCCGGACTAGCGGGGGGCAAGAGACCCAGTACTTC. Translating gives CASSRTSGGQETQYF.

This clone was counted only a few times. The J gene is TRBJ1-6, the V gene TRBV11-2, with 10 nucleotides matching TRBD1. J lost 10 bases, V lost 6 bases, and 9 bases had no gene match. CDR1 is SGHAT and CDR2 is FQNNGV in the germline V gene. The CDR3 is 15 residues long. The CDR3 bases are TGTGCCAGCAGTAAGCAGGGACAGGGGACCTCACCCCTCCACTTT. Amino acids: CASSKQGQGTSPLHF. The full variable domain, completed using reference TRBV11-2 and TRBJ1-6, is EAGVAQSPRYKIIEKRQSVAFWCNPISGHATLYWYQQILGQGPKLLIQFQNNGVVDDSQLPKDRFSAERLKGVDSTLKIQPAKLEDSAVYLCASSKQGQGTSPLHFGNGTRLTVT.

This clone has just a few counts. V and J are TRBV11-3 and TRBJ1-1, with unresolved D. The germline V and J ends were trimmed by 5 bases and 7 bases, with 14 bases remaining between them. The CDR3 totals 13 residues. Germline loops: CDR1 SGHNT, CDR2 YENEEA. The CDR3 sequence: CASSPGGEGEAFF. The CDR3 DNA reads as TGTGCCAGCAGCCCAGGCGGGGAGGGTGAAGCTTTCTTT.

This clone has just a few counts. The chain employs TRBV7-2 and TRBJ1-6; 8 bases line up with TRBD1. The CDR3 is made up of 15 amino acids. The J segment lost 12 bases and the V segment lost 5 bases, leaving 12 bases of the junction unmatched. Germline V gives CDR1 SGHTA, CDR2 FQGNSA. The CDR3 is CASSRGGQGERPLHF. DNA of the CDR3: TGTGCCAGCAGCCGTGGAGGACAGGGAGAAAGACCCCTCCACTTT.

This chain connects TRBV2 to TRBJ2-7; TRBD1 might be the D (7 bases). CDR1 and CDR2 (germline): SNHLY, FYNNEI. The CDR3 spans 11 residues. V was pared by 6 bases and J by 10 bases, with 13 bases between. For the CDR3, the DNA is TGTGCCAGCAGGAAGGAGGGGGCTCAGTACTTC. This gives the protein CASRKEGAQYF.